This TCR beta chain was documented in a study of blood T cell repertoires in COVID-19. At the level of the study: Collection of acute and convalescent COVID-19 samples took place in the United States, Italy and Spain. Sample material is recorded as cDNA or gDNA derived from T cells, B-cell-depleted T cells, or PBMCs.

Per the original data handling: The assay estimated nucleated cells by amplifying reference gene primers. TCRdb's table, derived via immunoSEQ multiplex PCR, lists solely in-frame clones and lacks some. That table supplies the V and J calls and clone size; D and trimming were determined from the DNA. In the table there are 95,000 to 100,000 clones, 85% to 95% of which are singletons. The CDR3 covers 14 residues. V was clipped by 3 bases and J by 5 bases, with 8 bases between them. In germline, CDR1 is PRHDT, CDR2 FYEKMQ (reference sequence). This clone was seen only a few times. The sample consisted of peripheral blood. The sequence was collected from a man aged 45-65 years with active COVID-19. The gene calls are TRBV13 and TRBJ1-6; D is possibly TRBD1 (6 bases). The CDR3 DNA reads TGTGCCAGCAGCTTGGGGGCTAATAATTCACCCCTCCACTTT. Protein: CASSLGANNSPLHF. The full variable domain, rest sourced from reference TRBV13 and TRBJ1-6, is AAGVIQSPRHLIKEKRETATLKCYPIPRHDTVYWYQQGPGQDPQFLISFYEKMQSDKGSIPDRFSAQQFSDYHSELNMSSLELGDSALYFCASSLGANNSPLHFGNGTRLTVT.